A selection of T cell receptor beta chains follows, all from one sample in a study of blood T cell repertoires in COVID-19. Some clones are missing from TCRdb's copy, which holds only in-frame ones; the method was immunoSEQ multiplex PCR. The sample holds hundreds of thousands of clones, roughly nine tenths seen once. Sequencing was done on a sample of PBMCs or T cells enriched from blood (not recorded which). The receptors originated from a man aged 25-45 years who had recovered from COVID-19. CDR3s include the opening cysteine and the closing phenylalanine or tryptophan. A D gene is named only where the DNA matches it firmly. Where a row states a size, it is once, few, many or the class of an expanded clone; other rows omit it.

j_gene: TRBJ1-1; d_gene: NA; v_gene: TRBV19; abundance: NA; CDR3aa: CASSMGATEAFF; CDR3nt: TGTGCCAGTAGTATGGGGGCCACTGAAGCTTTCTTT
j_gene: TRBJ1-4; d_gene: TRBD1; v_gene: TRBV28; abundance: NA; CDR3aa: CASSPNRGTNEKLFF; CDR3nt: TGTGCCAGCAGTCCAAACAGGGGGACTAATGAAAAACTGTTTTTT
j_gene: TRBJ1-5; d_gene: NA; v_gene: TRBV7-6; abundance: NA; CDR3aa: CASSPEVQGKNPPQHF; CDR3nt: TGTGCCAGCAGCCCCGAGGTTCAGGGTAAGAACCCTCCCCAGCATTTT
j_gene: TRBJ1-1; d_gene: NA; v_gene: TRBV12-3/TRBV12-4; abundance: NA; CDR3aa: CASSNQVNTEAFF; CDR3nt: TGTGCCAGCAGTAACCAGGTGAACACTGAAGCTTTCTTT
j_gene: TRBJ2-3; d_gene: TRBD2; v_gene: TRBV5-1; abundance: once; CDR3aa: CASSLAWLAGRDTQYF; CDR3nt: TGCGCCAGCAGCTTGGCCTGGCTAGCGGGACGAGATACGCAGTATTTT
j_gene: TRBJ1-5; d_gene: NA; v_gene: TRBV28; abundance: NA; CDR3aa: CASMWEVPIGNQPQHF; CDR3nt: TGTGCCAGCATGTGGGAGGTCCCCATAGGCAATCAGCCCCAGCATTTT
j_gene: TRBJ2-1; d_gene: NA; v_gene: TRBV12-5; abundance: NA; CDR3aa: CASAADAGKNEQFF; CDR3nt: TGTGCTAGTGCCGCCGATGCGGGAAAAAATGAGCAGTTCTTC
j_gene: TRBJ1-6; d_gene: NA; v_gene: TRBV30; abundance: NA; CDR3aa: CAWKSRVSYNSPLHF; CDR3nt: TGTGCCTGGAAATCCAGGGTTTCCTATAATTCACCCCTCCACTTT
j_gene: TRBJ2-1; d_gene: NA; v_gene: TRBV11-3; abundance: once; CDR3aa: CASSLDPISERFF; CDR3nt: TGTGCCAGCAGCTTAGATCCCATTTCGGAGCGGTTCTTC
j_gene: TRBJ1-1; d_gene: NA; v_gene: TRBV5-1; abundance: NA; CDR3aa: CASSQGQNTEAFF; CDR3nt: TGCGCCAGCAGCCAAGGACAGAACACTGAAGCTTTCTTT
j_gene: TRBJ2-5; d_gene: NA; v_gene: TRBV18; abundance: NA; CDR3aa: CASSLAWAETQYF; CDR3nt: TGTGCCAGCTCCCTAGCTTGGGCGGAGACCCAGTACTTC
j_gene: TRBJ2-7; d_gene: NA; v_gene: TRBV15; abundance: NA; CDR3aa: CATSRDMVVGLYEQYF; CDR3nt: TGTGCCACCAGCAGAGATATGGTTGTGGGGCTCTACGAGCAGTACTTC